This section outlines one T cell receptor beta chain sequence together with its context. The antigen this receptor binds is unknown. Base quality data are lacking; no much larger clone is found one base away. This sample stems from a study of T cell responses to AZD1222 COVID-19 vaccine (dated by TCRdb to the early 2020s). Concerning the study at large: AZD1222 recipients given second doses at about 4 weeks or at about 12 weeks were pooled, since spike-specific TCR depth and breadth were not found to differ between the two schedules. Trial participants were enrolled by age into 18-55, 56-69 and 70-plus year subgroups, with roughly 160, 29 and 62 TCR-sequenced participants respectively. A total of under 250 trial participants underwent TCR sequencing, of whom approximately 200 had received two doses of AZD1222 and some 25 had received two doses of the MenACWY control vaccine.

The CDR3 regions of human TCRbeta chains were analyzed by immunosequencing. Per the original workflow: TCRs in the repertoires were matched against a reference library of SARS-CoV-2-specific TCRs that had been generated with the MIRA antigen-specificity platform. Breadth meant the fraction of unique TCRs that were SARS-CoV-2-associated, whereas depth meant the fraction of total T cells that were SARS-CoV-2-associated. Each spike-specific TCR was assigned to its reactive spike region and to a CD4 or CD8 class using the MIRA data. Log10-transformed breadth and depth values were compared by one-way ANOVA with Sidak's multiple comparisons tests. Imported from immuneACCESS, the table was reduced by TCRdb to in-frame sequences with V and J called. These copies leave out some clones; in studies compared against another copy, an unresolved V gene accounts for under half, and the cause of the remainder is not known. The V and J calls and clone size come from that table; D and trimming were worked out from the DNA. Here the sample has tens of thousands of clones; 70% to 90% occur a single time. The biggest ten clones account for less than 7% of the sample.

The time point label on this specimen signifies: baseline before first vaccination. Samples from vaccinated people were obtained from the UK trials COV001 and COV002, which included a single-blind randomized controlled phase 2/3 trial of AZD1222 (ChAdOx1 nCoV-19) in healthy adults. For TCRbeta chain sequencing, PBMC samples from trial participants were taken at day 0 and at day 28 after the second dose. The full study reports these points: Because no day 14 peak-response samples were available, repertoires were characterized only after the peak T cell response. Reportedly, almost half of the unique spike-specific TCRs recognized epitopes lying outside the regions that are mutated in the B.1.351 and B.1.1.7 variants. Participants were mostly white British, with more females than males. The authors suggested clonal diversity may have been underestimated. In the small 56-69-year group, the increase in depth fell short of significance, most likely because of low power. Only five or six AZD1222 recipients were SARS-CoV-2 seropositive at baseline, limiting conclusions about previously exposed vaccinees. CD4 TCRs associated with the vaccine covered the entire spike protein, and the dominant responses were in regions 160-218 and 743-854. A significant rise in spike-specific TCR breadth and depth was observed after two AZD1222 doses relative to day 0 and relative to MenACWY recipients.

This receptor was taken from an adult in good health. The sequenced sample was peripheral blood, obtained on day 0 of AZD1222 vaccination.

The sequence in DNA is TGTGCCAGCAGCTTCGGGACACTCGTATCCAGCGAAGGAAACACCATATATTTT. Translation gives CASSFGTLVSSEGNTIYF. The chain couples TRBV11-2 to TRBJ1-3, with TRBD1 tentatively as D gene (6 bases match). V gives up 3 bases and J gives up 4 bases, and the segment between their germline ends measures 22 bases. Its CDR3 holds 18 amino acids, cysteine through phenylalanine. Solely the CDR3 DNA is kept, with 54 bases framed from the first base. Based on the germline V gene, the CDR1 and CDR2 sequences are SGHAT and FQNNGV.